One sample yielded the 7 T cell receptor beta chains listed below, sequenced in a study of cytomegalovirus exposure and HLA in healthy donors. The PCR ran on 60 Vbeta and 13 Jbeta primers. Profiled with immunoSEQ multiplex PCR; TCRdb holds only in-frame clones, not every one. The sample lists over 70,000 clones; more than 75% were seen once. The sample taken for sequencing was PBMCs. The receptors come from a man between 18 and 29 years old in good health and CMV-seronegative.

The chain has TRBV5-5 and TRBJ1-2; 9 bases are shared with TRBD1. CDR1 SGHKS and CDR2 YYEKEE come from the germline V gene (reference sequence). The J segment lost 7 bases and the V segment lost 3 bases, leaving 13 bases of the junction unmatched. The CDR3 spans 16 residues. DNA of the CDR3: TGTGCCAGCAGCTCTCCGGTGGGACAGGGCTACGGTGGCTACACCTTC. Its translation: CASSSPVGQGYGGYTF.

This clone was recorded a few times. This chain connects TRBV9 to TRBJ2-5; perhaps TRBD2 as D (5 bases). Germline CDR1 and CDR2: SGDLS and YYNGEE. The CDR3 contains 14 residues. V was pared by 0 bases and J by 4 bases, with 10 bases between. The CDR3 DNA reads TGTGCCAGCAGCGTAGTCGGGGTAGGAGAGACCCAGTACTTC. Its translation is CASSVVGVGETQYF.

CDR3 in DNA: TGTGCCACCAGCAGACTTGGACTAGCGGGGGGCGCAGAGACCCAGTACTTC. The encoded protein is CATSRLGLAGGAETQYF. V and J are TRBV15 and TRBJ2-5, with TRBD2 identical over 14 bases. Germline lookup yields CDR1 LNHNV and CDR2 YYDKDF (reference sequence). The CDR3 covers 17 residues. The ends lost 2 bases at V and 4 bases at J; junction bases unmatched: 6.

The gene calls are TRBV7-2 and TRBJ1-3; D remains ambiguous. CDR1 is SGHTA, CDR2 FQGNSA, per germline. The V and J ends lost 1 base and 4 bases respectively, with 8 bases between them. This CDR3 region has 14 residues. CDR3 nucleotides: TGTGCCAGCAGCTTAGGGTCAGGCGGAAACACCATATATTTT. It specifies CASSLGSGGNTIYF. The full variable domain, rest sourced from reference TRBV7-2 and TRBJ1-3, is GAGVSQSPSNKVTEKGKDVELRCDPISGHTALYWYRQSLGQGLEFLIYFQGNSAPDKSGLPSDRFSAERTGGSVSTLTIQRTQQEDSAVYLCASSLGSGGNTIYFGEGSWLTVV.

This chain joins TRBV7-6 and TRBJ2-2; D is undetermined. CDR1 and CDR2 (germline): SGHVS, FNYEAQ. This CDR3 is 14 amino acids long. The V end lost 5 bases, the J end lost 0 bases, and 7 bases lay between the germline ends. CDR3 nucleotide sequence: TGTGCCAGCAGCAAAATCGCGAACACCGGGGAGCTGTTTTTT. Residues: CASSKIANTGELFF. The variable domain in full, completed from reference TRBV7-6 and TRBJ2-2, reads GAGVSQSPRYKVTKRGQDVALRCDPISGHVSLYWYRQALGQGPEFLTYFNYEAQQDKSGLPNDRFSAERPEGSISTLTIQRTEQRDSAMYRCASSKIANTGELFFGEGSRLTVL.

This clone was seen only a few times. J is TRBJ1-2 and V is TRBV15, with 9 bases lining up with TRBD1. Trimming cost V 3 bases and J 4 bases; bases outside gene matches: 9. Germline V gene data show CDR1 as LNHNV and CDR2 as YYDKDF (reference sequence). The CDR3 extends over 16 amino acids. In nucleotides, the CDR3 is TGTGCCACCAGCAGCTGGGGGGAGGACAGGGGCTATGGCTACACCTTC. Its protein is CATSSWGEDRGYGYTF.

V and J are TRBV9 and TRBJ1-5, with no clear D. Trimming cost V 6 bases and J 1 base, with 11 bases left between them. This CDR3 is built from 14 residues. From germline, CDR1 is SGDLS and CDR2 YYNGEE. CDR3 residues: CASNEGVSNQPQHF. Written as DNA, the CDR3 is TGTGCCAGCAACGAGGGAGTGAGCAATCAGCCCCAGCATTTT.